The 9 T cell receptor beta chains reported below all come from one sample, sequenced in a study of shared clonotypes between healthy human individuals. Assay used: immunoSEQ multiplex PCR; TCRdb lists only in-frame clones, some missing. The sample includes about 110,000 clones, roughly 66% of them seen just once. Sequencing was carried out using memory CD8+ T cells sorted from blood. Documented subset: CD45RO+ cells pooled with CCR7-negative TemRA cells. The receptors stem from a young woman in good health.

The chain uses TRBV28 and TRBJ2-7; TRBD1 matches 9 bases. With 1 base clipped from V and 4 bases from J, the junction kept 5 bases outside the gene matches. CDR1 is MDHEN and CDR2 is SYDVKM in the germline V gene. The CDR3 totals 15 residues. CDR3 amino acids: CASSLSTGGAYEQYF. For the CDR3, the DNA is TGTGCCAGCAGTTTATCCACAGGGGGCGCGTACGAGCAGTACTTC.

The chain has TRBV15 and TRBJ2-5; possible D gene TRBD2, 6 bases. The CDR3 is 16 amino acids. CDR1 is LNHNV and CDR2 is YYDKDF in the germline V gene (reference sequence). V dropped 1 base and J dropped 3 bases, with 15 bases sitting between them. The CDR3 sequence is CATSRVQRAPKETQYF. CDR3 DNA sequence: TGTGCCACCAGCAGAGTTCAGCGGGCCCCTAAAGAGACCCAGTACTTC.

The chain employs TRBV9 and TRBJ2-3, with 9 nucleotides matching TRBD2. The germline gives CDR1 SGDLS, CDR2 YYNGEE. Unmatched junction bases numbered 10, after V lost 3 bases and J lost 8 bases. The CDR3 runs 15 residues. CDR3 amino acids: CASSETGTSRGTQYF. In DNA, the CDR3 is TGTGCCAGCAGCGAGACCGGGACTAGCAGGGGTACGCAGTATTTT.

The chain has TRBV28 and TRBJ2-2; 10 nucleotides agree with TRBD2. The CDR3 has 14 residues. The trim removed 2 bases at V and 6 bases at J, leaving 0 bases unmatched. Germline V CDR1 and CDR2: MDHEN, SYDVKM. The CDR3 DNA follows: TGTGCCAGCAGTTTACTAGCGGGGGCCGGGGAGCTGTTTTTT. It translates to CASSLLAGAGELFF.

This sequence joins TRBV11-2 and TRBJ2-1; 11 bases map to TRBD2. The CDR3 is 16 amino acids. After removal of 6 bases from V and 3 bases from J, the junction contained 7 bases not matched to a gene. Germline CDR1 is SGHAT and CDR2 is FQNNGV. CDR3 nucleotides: TGTGCCAGCAGACCGAGACTAGCGGGAATCTACAATGAGCAGTTCTTC. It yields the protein CASRPRLAGIYNEQFF. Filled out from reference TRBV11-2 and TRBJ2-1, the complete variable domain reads EAGVAQSPRYKIIEKRQSVAFWCNPISGHATLYWYQQILGQGPKLLIQFQNNGVVDDSQLPKDRFSAERLKGVDSTLKIQPAKLEDSAVYLCASRPRLAGIYNEQFFGPGTRLTVL.

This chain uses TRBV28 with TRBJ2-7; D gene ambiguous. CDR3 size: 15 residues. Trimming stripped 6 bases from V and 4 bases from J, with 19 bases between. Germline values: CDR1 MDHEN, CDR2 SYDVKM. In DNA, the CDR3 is TGTGCCAGCAGCTCACTGTACTCCGAAAGATACGAGCAGTACTTC. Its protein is CASSSLYSERYEQYF. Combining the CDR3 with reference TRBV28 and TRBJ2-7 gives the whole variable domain DVKVTQSSRYLVKRTGEKVFLECVQDMDHENMFWYRQDPGLGLRLIYFSYDVKMKEKGDIPEGYSVSREKKERFSLILESASTNQTSMYLCASSSLYSERYEQYFGPGTRLTVT.

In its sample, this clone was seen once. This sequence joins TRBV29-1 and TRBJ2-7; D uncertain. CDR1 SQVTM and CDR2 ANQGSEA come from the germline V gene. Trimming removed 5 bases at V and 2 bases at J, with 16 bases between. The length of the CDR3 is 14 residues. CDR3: CSVPSTVPPYEQYF. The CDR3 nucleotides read TGCAGCGTTCCGTCGACGGTTCCCCCCTACGAGCAGTACTTC.

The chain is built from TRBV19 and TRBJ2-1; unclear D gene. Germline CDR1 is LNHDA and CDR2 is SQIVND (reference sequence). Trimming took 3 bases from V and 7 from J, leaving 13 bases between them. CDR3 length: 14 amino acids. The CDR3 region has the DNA TGTGCCAGTAGTATCAGAGGCCAGTTGAATGAGCAGTTCTTC. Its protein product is CASSIRGQLNEQFF.

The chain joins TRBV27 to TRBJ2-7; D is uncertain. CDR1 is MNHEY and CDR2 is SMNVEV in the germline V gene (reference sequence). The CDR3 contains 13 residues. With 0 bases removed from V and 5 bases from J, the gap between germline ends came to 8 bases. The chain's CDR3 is CASSLSILHEQYF. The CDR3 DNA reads TGTGCCAGCAGTTTATCGATTTTACACGAGCAGTACTTC.